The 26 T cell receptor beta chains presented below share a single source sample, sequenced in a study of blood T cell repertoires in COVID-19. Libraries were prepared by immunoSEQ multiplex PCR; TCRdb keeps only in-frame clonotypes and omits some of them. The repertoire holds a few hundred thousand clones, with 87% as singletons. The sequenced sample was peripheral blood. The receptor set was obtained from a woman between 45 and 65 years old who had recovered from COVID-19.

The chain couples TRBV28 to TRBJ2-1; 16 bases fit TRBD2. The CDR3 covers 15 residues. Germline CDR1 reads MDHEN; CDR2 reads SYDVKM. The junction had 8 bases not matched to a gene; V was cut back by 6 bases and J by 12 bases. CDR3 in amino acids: CASSPGTSGRARQFF. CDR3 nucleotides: TGTGCCAGCAGCCCCGGGACTAGCGGGAGGGCCCGGCAGTTCTTC.

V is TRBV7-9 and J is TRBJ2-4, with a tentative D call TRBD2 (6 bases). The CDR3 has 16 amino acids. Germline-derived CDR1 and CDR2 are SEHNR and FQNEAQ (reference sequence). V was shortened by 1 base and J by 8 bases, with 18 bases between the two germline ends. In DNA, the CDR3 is TGTGCCAGCAGCTTAGGCAGACTAGTAGCCAGGGACATTCAGTACTTC. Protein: CASSLGRLVARDIQYF. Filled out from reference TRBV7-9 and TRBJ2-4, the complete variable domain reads DTGVSQNPRHKITKRGQNVTFRCDPISEHNRLYWYRQTLGQGPEFLTYFQNEAQLEKSRLLSDRFSAERPKGSFSTLEIQRTEQGDSAMYLCASSLGRLVARDIQYFGAGTRLSVL.

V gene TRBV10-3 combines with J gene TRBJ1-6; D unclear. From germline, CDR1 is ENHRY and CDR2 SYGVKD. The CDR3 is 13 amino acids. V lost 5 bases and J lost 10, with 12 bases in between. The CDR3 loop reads CAISTGERSPLHF. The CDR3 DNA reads TGTGCCATCAGTACCGGGGAGAGATCACCCCTCCACTTT.

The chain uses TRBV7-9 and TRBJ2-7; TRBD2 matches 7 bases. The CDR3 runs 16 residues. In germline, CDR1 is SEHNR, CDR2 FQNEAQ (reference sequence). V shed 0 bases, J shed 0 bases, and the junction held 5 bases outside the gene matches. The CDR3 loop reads CASSLAGGTGSYEQYF. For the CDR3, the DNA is TGTGCCAGCAGCTTAGCGGGGGGGACCGGCTCCTACGAGCAGTACTTC.

Here the CDR3 reads CASSYDRAYGYTF. CDR3 DNA: TGTGCCAGCAGTTACGACAGGGCCTATGGCTACACCTTC. The chain has TRBV6-6 and TRBJ1-2; TRBD1 aligns across 7 bases. The CDR3 has 13 amino acids. Looked up from germline, CDR1 is MNHNY and CDR2 is SVGAGI (reference sequence). The J segment lost 4 bases and the V segment lost 2 bases, leaving 1 base of the junction unmatched.

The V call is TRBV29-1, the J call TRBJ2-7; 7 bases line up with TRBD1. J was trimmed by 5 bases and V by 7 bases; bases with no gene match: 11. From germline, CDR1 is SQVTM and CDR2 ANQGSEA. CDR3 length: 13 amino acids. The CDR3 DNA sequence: TGCAGCGGCAGGGGGATATTTGCCCACGAGCAGTACTTC. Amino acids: CSGRGIFAHEQYF.

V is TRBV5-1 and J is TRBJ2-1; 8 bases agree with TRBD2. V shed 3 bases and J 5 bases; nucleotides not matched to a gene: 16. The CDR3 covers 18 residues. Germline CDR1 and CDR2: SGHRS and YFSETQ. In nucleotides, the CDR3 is TGCGCCAGCAGCTCAATCGCCCCCGGGAGGGCCTCACACAATGAGCAGTTCTTC. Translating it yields CASSSIAPGRASHNEQFF. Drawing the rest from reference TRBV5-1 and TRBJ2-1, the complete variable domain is KAGVTQTPRYLIKTRGQQVTLSCSPISGHRSVSWYQQTPGQGLQFLFEYFSETQRNKGNFPGRFSGRQFSNSRSEMNVSTLELGDSALYLCASSSIAPGRASHNEQFFGPGTRLTVL.

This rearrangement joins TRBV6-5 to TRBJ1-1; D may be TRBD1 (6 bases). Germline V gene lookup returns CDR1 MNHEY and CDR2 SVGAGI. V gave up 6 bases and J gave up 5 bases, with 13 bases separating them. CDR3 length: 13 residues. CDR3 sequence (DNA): TGTGCCAGCAGCCGGGGGGCTGGAACTGAAGCTTTCTTT. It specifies CASSRGAGTEAFF.

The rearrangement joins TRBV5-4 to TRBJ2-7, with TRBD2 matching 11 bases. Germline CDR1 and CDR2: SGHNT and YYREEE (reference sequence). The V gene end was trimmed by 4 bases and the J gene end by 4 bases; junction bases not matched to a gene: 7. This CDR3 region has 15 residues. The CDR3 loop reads CASSDRLAGQYEQYF. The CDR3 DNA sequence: TGTGCCAGCAGCGATCGACTAGCGGGACAGTACGAGCAGTACTTC.

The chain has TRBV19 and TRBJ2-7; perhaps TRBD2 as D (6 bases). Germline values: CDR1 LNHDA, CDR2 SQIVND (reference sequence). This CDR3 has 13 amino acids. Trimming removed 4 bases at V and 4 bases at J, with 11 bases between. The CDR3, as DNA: TGTGCCAGTAGTACCCTCGGGGGTTACGAGCAGTACTTC. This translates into CASSTLGGYEQYF.

The CDR3 loop reads CASSINGRDSPLHF. The CDR3 DNA reads TGTGCCAGTAGTATAAACGGTCGTGATTCACCCCTCCACTTT. J is TRBJ1-6 and V is TRBV19, with D hard to call. V was cut by 2 bases and J by 8 bases, with 10 bases left in between. From germline, CDR1 is LNHDA and CDR2 SQIVND (reference sequence). The CDR3 contains 14 residues.

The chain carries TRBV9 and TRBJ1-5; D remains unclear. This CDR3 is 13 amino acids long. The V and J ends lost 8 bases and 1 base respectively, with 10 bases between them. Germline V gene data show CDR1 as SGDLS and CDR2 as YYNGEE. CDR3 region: CARPLESNQPQHF. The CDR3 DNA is TGTGCCAGGCCCCTTGAGAGCAATCAGCCCCAGCATTTT.

DNA of the CDR3: TGTGCCAGCAGTTTATACGGGGTGACAGGGGCTACAGGGAGAGCCCAGCATTTT. It yields the protein CASSLYGVTGATGRAQHF. The V and J genes are TRBV28 and TRBJ1-5; 8 nucleotides align to TRBD1. Per germline, CDR1 MDHEN and CDR2 SYDVKM. J lost 11 bases, V lost 1 base, and 19 bases had no gene match. The CDR3 has 18 amino acids.

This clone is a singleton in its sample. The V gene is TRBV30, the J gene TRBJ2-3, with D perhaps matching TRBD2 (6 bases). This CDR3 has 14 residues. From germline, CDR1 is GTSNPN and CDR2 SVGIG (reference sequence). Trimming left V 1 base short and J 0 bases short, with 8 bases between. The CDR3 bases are TGTGCCTGGAGTGGGGCGGGGAGCACAGATACGCAGTATTTT. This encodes CAWSGAGSTDTQYF.

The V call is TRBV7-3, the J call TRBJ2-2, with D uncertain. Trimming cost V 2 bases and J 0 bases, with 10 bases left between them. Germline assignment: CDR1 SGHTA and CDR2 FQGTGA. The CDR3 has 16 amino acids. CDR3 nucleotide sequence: TGTGCCAGCAGCTTACAGAGCCGGGCGAACACCGGGGAGCTGTTTTTT. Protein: CASSLQSRANTGELFF.

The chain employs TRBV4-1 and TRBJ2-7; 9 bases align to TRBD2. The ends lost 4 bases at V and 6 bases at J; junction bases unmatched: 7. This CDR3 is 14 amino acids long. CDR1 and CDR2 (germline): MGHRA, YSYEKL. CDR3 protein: CASSLPGLASEQYF. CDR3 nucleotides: TGCGCCAGCAGCCTACCGGGACTAGCTTCCGAGCAGTACTTC.

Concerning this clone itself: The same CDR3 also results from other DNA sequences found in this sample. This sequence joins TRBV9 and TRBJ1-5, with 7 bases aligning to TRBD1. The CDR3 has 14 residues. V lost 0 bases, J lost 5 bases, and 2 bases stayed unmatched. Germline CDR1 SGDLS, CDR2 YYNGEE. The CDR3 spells CASSVGQGDQPQHF. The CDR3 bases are TGTGCCAGCAGCGTAGGTCAGGGGGATCAGCCCCAGCATTTT. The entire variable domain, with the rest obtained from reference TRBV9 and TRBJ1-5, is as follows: DSGVTQTPKHLITATGQRVTLRCSPRSGDLSVYWYQQSLDQGLQFLIQYYNGEERAKGNILERFSAQQFPDLHSELNLSSLELGDSALYFCASSVGQGDQPQHFGDGTRLSIL.

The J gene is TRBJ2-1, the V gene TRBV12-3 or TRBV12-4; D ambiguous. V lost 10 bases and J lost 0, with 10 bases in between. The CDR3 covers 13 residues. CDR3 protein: CANSVSSYNEQFF. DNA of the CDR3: TGTGCCAACTCCGTGAGCTCCTACAATGAGCAGTTCTTC.

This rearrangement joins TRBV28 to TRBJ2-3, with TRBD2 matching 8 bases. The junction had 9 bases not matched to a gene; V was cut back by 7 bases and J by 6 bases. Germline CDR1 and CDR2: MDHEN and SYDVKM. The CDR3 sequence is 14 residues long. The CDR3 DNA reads TGTGCCAGCACTTCAGCGGGAGAGTTGGATACGCAGTATTTT. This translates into CASTSAGELDTQYF.

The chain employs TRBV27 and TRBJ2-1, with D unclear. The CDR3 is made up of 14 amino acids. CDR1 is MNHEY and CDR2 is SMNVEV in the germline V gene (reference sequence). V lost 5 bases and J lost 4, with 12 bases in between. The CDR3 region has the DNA TGTGCCAGCAGTCCCCTGACGGAGTACAATGAGCAGTTCTTC. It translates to CASSPLTEYNEQFF.

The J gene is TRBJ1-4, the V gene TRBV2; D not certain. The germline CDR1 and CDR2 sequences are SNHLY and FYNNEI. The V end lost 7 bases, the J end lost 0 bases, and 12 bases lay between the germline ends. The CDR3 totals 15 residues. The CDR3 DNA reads TGTGCCAGCATGAGAGTCGGGACAACTAATGAAAAACTGTTTTTT. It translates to CASMRVGTTNEKLFF.

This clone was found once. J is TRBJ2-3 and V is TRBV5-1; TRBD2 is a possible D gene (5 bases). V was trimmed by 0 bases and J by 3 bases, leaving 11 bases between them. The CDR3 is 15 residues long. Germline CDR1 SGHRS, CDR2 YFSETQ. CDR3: CASSLVSGVTDTQYF. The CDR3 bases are TGCGCCAGCAGCTTGGTGTCCGGGGTAACAGATACGCAGTATTTT.

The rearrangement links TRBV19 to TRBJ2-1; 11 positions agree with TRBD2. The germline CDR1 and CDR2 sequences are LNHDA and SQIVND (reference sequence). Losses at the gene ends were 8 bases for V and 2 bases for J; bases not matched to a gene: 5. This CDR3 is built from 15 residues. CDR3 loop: CASSGLAAAYNEQFF. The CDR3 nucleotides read TGTGCCAGTTCGGGACTAGCGGCCGCCTACAATGAGCAGTTCTTC.

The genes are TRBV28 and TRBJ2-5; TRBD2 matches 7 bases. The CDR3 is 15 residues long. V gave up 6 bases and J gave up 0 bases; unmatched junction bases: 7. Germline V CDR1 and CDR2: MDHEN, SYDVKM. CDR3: CASSDTSGDQETQYF. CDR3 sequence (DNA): TGTGCCAGCAGCGACACCAGCGGGGACCAAGAGACCCAGTACTTC.

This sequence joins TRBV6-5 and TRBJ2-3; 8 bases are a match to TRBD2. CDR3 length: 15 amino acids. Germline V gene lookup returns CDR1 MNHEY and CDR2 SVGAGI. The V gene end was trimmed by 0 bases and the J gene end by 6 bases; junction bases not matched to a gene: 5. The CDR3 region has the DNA TGTGCCAGCAGTTACTCAGGGACTAGGGCGGATACGCAGTATTTT. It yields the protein CASSYSGTRADTQYF.

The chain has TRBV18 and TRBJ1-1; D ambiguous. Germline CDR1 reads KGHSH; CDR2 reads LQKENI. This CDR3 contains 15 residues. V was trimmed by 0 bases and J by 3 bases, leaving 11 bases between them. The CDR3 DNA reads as TGTGCCAGCTCACCACCCCCGGGTTGGGACACTGAAGCTTTCTTT. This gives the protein CASSPPPGWDTEAFF. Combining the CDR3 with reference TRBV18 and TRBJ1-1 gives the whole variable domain NAGVMQNPRHLVRRRGQEARLRCSPMKGHSHVYWYRQLPEEGLKFMVYLQKENIIDESGMPKERFSAEFPKEGPSILRIQQVVRGDSAAYFCASSPPPGWDTEAFFGQGTRLTVV.